This T cell receptor (beta chain) originates from a study of T cell changes during pregnancy in multiple sclerosis. CDR3 size: 18 residues. J lost 0 bases, V lost 0 bases, and 6 bases had no gene match. Per the germline V gene, CDR1 is LGHNA and CDR2 is YSLEER. Measured with immunoSEQ multiplex PCR; TCRdb has only the in-frame clones, and not every one. This table has some 10,000 clones, roughly 90% appearing once. The TCR sequence derives from a female donor in good health, enrolled as a control in a pregnancy study. This material consisted of CD8+ T cells from peripheral blood mononuclear cells, taken in the first trimester of pregnancy. The V and J genes are TRBV4-3 and TRBJ2-7, with 12 bases identical to TRBD2. As DNA, the CDR3 is TGCGCCAGCAGCCAAGATAAGACTAGCGGGGGCCTCTCCTACGAGCAGTACTTC. This sequence encodes CASSQDKTSGGLSYEQYF.